Below are 10 T cell receptor beta chains sequenced from a single sample in a study of T cell responses to AZD1222 COVID-19 vaccine (dated by TCRdb to the early 2020s). Preparation of the library involved the immunoSEQ multiplex PCR assay. TCRdb mirrors the immuneACCESS table, restricted to in-frame sequences. Some clones are absent from its copies; in checked studies, under half trace to an unresolved V gene, and the reason for the others is unknown. This sample lists approximately 100,000 clones; 85% were detected once. Roughly 5% of the sample belongs to the ten largest clones. The time point label here, explained by the study, means: about 28 days (+/-7) after the second vaccine dose. Sequencing used peripheral blood, obtained 28 days after the second AZD1222 dose. These receptors originate from an adult who received the AZD1222 COVID-19 vaccine.

The rearrangement joins TRBV5-1 to TRBJ2-7, with 12 bases matching TRBD2. V lost 5 bases to trimming and J lost 4 bases; unmatched junction nucleotides: 7. Looked up from germline, CDR1 is SGHRS and CDR2 is YFSETQ. CDR3 size: 15 residues. The CDR3 sequence: CASSSGTSGSYEQYF. The CDR3 DNA reads TGCGCCAGCAGTTCCGGGACTAGCGGGTCGTACGAGCAGTACTTC.

Only one count was recorded for this clone. The gene calls are TRBV5-1 and TRBJ1-3; TRBD1 agrees at 7 bases. There are 12 residues in the CDR3. V was clipped by 0 bases and J by 13 bases; unmatched bases: 4. Per germline, CDR1 SGHRS and CDR2 YFSETQ. The CDR3 DNA follows: TGCGCCAGCAGCTTGGGGGACAGTGGGATATATTTT. This translates into CASSLGDSGIYF.

V and J are TRBV2 and TRBJ2-5; D might be TRBD1 (5 bases). V was clipped by 11 bases and J by 4 bases, with 26 bases between them. The CDR3 runs 16 residues. Looked up from germline, CDR1 is SNHLY and CDR2 is FYNNEI. This chain's CDR3 is CAAQQPQRRGRETQYF. CDR3 sequence (DNA): TGTGCCGCCCAACAACCACAGCGTAGGGGAAGAGAGACCCAGTACTTC.

V gene TRBV6-2 or TRBV6-3 combines with J gene TRBJ1-2; D may be TRBD1 (5 bases). Germline assignment: CDR1 MNHEY and CDR2 SVGEGT. V was trimmed by 5 bases and J by 3 bases, leaving 13 bases between them. CDR3 size: 14 residues. In DNA form, the CDR3 reads TGTGCCAGCAGTCAAAGGGACCCTTACTATGGCTACACCTTC. This codes for CASSQRDPYYGYTF.

The table lists this clone with a count of one. This chain uses TRBV27 with TRBJ2-1, with 12 bases fitting TRBD2. Trimming cost V 5 bases and J 4 bases; bases outside gene matches: 9. This CDR3 region has 17 residues. CDR1 and CDR2 from the germline V gene are MNHEY and SMNVEV (reference sequence). The CDR3 nucleotides read TGTGCCAGCAGTCCCGGGACTAGCGGGTTTCTATACAATGAGCAGTTCTTC. The encoded protein is CASSPGTSGFLYNEQFF.

Comment on this clone: The same CDR3 arises from other DNA sequences in this sample as well. The CDR3 sequence is CASSLSLAGAYNEQFF. As DNA, the CDR3 is TGTGCCAGCAGCTTAAGCCTAGCGGGAGCCTACAATGAGCAGTTCTTC. V is TRBV7-9 and J is TRBJ2-1; TRBD2 matches 10 bases. CDR3 size: 16 residues. CDR1 is SEHNR and CDR2 is FQNEAQ in the germline V gene (reference sequence). J gave up 2 bases and V 2 bases, and 3 bases lay outside the gene matches.

The rearrangement joins TRBV10-2 to TRBJ1-5; D gene ambiguous. This CDR3 has 14 residues. Trimming left V 3 bases short and J 2 bases short, with 8 bases between. Germline CDR1 WSHSY, CDR2 SAAADI. The CDR3 region has the DNA TGCGCCAGCAGTGACATCAGTGGCAATCAGCCCCAGCATTTT. Amino acid sequence: CASSDISGNQPQHF.

For the CDR3, the DNA is TGTGCCAGCAGCTTTACTCAGGGGCACACTGAAGCTTTCTTT. This translates into CASSFTQGHTEAFF. The chain joins TRBV7-9 to TRBJ1-1; maybe TRBD1 (6 bases). CDR3 length equals 14 residues. Trimming stripped 3 bases from V and 3 bases from J, with 11 bases between. The germline V gene has CDR1 SEHNR and CDR2 FQNEAQ (reference sequence). Full variable domain (remainder filled in from reference TRBV7-9 and TRBJ1-1): DTGVSQNPRHKITKRGQNVTFRCDPISEHNRLYWYRQTLGQGPEFLTYFQNEAQLEKSRLLSDRFSAERPKGSFSTLEIQRTEQGDSAMYLCASSFTQGHTEAFFGQGTRLTVV.

V is TRBV7-8 and J is TRBJ2-5; D is ambiguous. The V gene lost 4 bases and the J gene lost 3 bases, with 21 bases spanning the gap. CDR3 size: 17 residues. Per germline, CDR1 SGHVS and CDR2 FQNEAQ. The DNA for the CDR3 is TGTGCCAGCAGCTCAGACCCAAGGGCGACGGATGAAGAGACCCAGTACTTC. It codes for CASSSDPRATDEETQYF. The full variable domain, with the rest looked up from reference TRBV7-8 and TRBJ2-5, is GAGVSQSPRYKVAKRGQDVALRCDPISGHVSLFWYQQALGQGPEFLTYFQNEAQLDKSGLPSDRFFAERPEGSVSTLKIQRTQQEDSAVYLCASSSDPRATDEETQYFGPGTRLLVL.

The V and J genes are TRBV30 and TRBJ1-1, with D hard to call. This CDR3 has 13 amino acids. The V end lost 0 bases, the J end lost 8 bases, and 13 bases lay between the germline ends. CDR1 and CDR2 (germline): GTSNPN, SVGIG (reference sequence). The CDR3 DNA reads TGTGCCTGGAGTGTTTATTCGAACAAGGAAGCTTTCTTT. Its translation is CAWSVYSNKEAFF. The whole variable domain, filled in from reference TRBV30 and TRBJ1-1, reads SQTIHQWPATLVQPVGSPLSLECTVEGTSNPNLYWYRQAAGRGLQLLFYSVGIGQISSEVPQNLSASRPQDRQFILSSKKLLLSDSGFYLCAWSVYSNKEAFFGQGTRLTVV.